These 22 T cell receptor beta chains originate from one sample sequenced in a study of blood T cells in healthy people across ages. A sample-barcoded 5' primer and a J-beta primer mix were used in a second PCR of roughly 6 to 11 cycles. In TCRdb, the 5' RACE reads were re-called with MiXCR into one record per CDR3 protein. There are some 1.4 million distinct CDR3 sequences in the sample; roughly 45% occur only once, and 7.9% lies in the top ten. The sequenced sample consisted of blood. The receptors come from a woman aged 18-29 years in good health.

This clonotype was observed a handful of times. The DNA for the CDR3 is TGCAGTGCTAGAGATGGCGGGGGTCGGGGAGAGACCCAGTACTTC. This sequence encodes CSARDGGGRGETQYF. The chain links TRBV20-1 to TRBJ2-5; 7 bases match TRBD2. CDR3 size: 15 residues. The V and J ends lost 0 bases and 4 bases, in that order; junction bases with no gene match: 8. Looked up from germline, CDR1 is DFQATT and CDR2 is SNEGSKA (reference sequence).

The genes are TRBV20-1 and TRBJ2-5, with TRBD2 matching 14 bases. Germline V CDR1 and CDR2: DFQATT, SNEGSKA (reference sequence). The CDR3 has 21 residues. This CDR3 is CSAGAFEGTSGSSLPDNEQYF. The CDR3 DNA sequence: TGCAGCGCCGGGGCCTTTGAAGGGACTAGCGGGAGCTCCCTCCCGGACAATGAGCAGTACTTC.

This chain uses TRBV29-1 with TRBJ1-1; no reliable D call. With 4 bases removed from V and 6 bases from J, the gap between germline ends came to 9 bases. Looked up from germline, CDR1 is SQVTM and CDR2 is ANQGSEA. The CDR3 has 11 amino acids. CDR3 in amino acids: CSVVIPAEAFF. DNA for the CDR3: TGCAGCGTTGTAATCCCCGCTGAAGCTTTCTTT. Looking up the rest from reference TRBV29-1 and TRBJ1-1 gives the full variable domain: SAVISQKPSRDICQRGTSLTIQCQVDSQVTMMFWYRQQPGQSLTLIATANQGSEATYESGFVIDKFPISRPNLTFSTLTVSNMSPEDSSIYLCSVVIPAEAFFGQGTRLTVV.

This chain uses TRBV6-5 with TRBJ2-3; D is tentatively TRBD1 or TRBD2 (5 bases each). The germline V gene has CDR1 MNHEY and CDR2 SVGAGI. Trimming pared 6 bases from V and 2 bases from J, leaving 12 bases between. The CDR3 has 14 residues. This chain's CDR3 is CASRVGRLTDTQYF. The CDR3 nucleotides read TGTGCCAGCAGGGTGGGACGGCTCACAGATACGCAGTATTTT.

In this sample, this clonotype turned up a few times. DNA for the CDR3: TGCGCCAGCAGCTCCTCCCTGTGGGGACAGGGCCACTATGGCTACACCTTC. Amino acids: CASSSSLWGQGHYGYTF. The J gene is TRBJ1-2, the V gene TRBV5-1; 9 positions match TRBD1. Per germline, CDR1 SGHRS and CDR2 YFSETQ. Losses at the gene ends were 3 bases for V and 3 bases for J; bases not matched to a gene: 12. The CDR3 is 17 amino acids.

The chain links TRBV5-1 to TRBJ2-4; D may correspond to TRBD1 or TRBD2 (5 bases each). Near its end, the DNA agrees better with TRBJ2-7, so the J call may be wrong. The CDR3 runs 15 residues. Germline V gene data show CDR1 as SGHRS and CDR2 as YFSETQ. The CDR3 sequence: CASSPGPSGEGEQYF. CDR3 nucleotides: TGCGCCAGCAGCCCGGGGCCCAGCGGAGAAGGCGAGCAGTACTTC.

This chain uses TRBV6-1 with TRBJ2-3; tentatively, D is TRBD2 (5 bases). V was pared by 4 bases and J by 6 bases, with 14 bases between. The V gene's germline CDR1 is MNHNS and CDR2 SASEGT. The CDR3 totals 14 residues. This chain's CDR3 is CASSVQRPLDTQYF. CDR3 DNA: TGTGCCAGCAGTGTTCAGCGGCCCCTGGATACGCAGTATTTT.

This clonotype showed up just a few times. This chain links TRBV15 with TRBJ1-1; D is unresolved. The CDR3 covers 12 residues. CDR1 and CDR2 from the germline V gene are LNHNV and YYDKDF (reference sequence). V was pared by 0 bases and J by 5 bases, with 4 bases between. The CDR3, as DNA: TGTGCCACCAGCAGAGATTTGACTGAAGCTTTCTTT. It yields the protein CATSRDLTEAFF. The full variable domain, rest sourced from reference TRBV15 and TRBJ1-1, is DAMVIQNPRYQVTQFGKPVTLSCSQTLNHNVMYWYQQKSSQAPKLLFHYYDKDFNNEADTPDNFQSRRPNTSFCFLDIRSPGLGDTAMYLCATSRDLTEAFFGQGTRLTVV.

The chain is built from TRBV5-1 and TRBJ2-7, with TRBD2 matching 10 bases. Germline trimming cut 0 bases from V and 11 bases from J; bases unmatched to any gene: 8. This CDR3 has 14 amino acids. Germline V lookup: CDR1 SGHRS, CDR2 YFSETQ. The CDR3 DNA follows: TGCGCCAGCAGCTTGGGGACTAGCGGCGACATGAAGTACTTC. Residues: CASSLGTSGDMKYF.

This clonotype was observed once. The V and J genes are TRBV5-1 and TRBJ2-2; TRBD1 is a possible D gene (5 bases). Germline CDR1 and CDR2: SGHRS and YFSETQ. CDR3 size: 16 residues. Trimming took off 0 bases at V and 0 bases at J, with 9 bases between the two ends. The CDR3, as DNA: TGCGCCAGCAGCTTGGACAGGTCCACGAACACCGGGGAGCTGTTTTTT. This gives the protein CASSLDRSTNTGELFF.

This clonotype was picked up one time. The rearrangement joins TRBV29-1 to TRBJ2-1; 12 bases agree with TRBD2. Germline lookup yields CDR1 SQVTM and CDR2 ANQGSEA. V gave up 7 bases and J gave up 8 bases; unmatched junction bases: 6. The CDR3 runs to 13 residues. Here the CDR3 DNA reads TGCAGCGCTGGACTAGCGGGATTTTATGAGCAGTTCTTC. This translates into CSAGLAGFYEQFF.

This chain uses TRBV10-2 with TRBJ1-1; perhaps TRBD1 as D (5 bases). CDR3 size: 15 residues. Per germline, CDR1 WSHSY and CDR2 SAAADI. The V and J ends lost 3 bases and 0 bases respectively, with 11 bases between them. The DNA for the CDR3 is TGCGCCAGCAGTGACCTTGGACACATGAACACTGAAGCTTTCTTT. Its protein is CASSDLGHMNTEAFF.

This clonotype has a handful of counts. V is TRBV9 and J is TRBJ1-5; D is unresolved. The ends were cut back, 0 bases at V and 8 bases at J, with 9 bases in the middle. Per germline, CDR1 SGDLS and CDR2 YYNGEE. The CDR3 covers 13 residues. The CDR3 protein is CASSVGAGEPQHF. The CDR3 nucleotides are TGTGCCAGCAGCGTAGGAGCTGGGGAGCCCCAGCATTTT.

The chain is built from TRBV4-1 and TRBJ2-1, with 10 bases aligning to TRBD1. Germline V CDR1 and CDR2: MGHRA, YSYEKL. The CDR3 covers 16 residues. Trimming took 0 bases from V and 7 from J; bases not matched to a gene: 6. The CDR3 region has the DNA TGCGCCAGCAGCCAAGACCTCGGACAGGGGGGGAATGAGCAGTTCTTC. Amino acid sequence: CASSQDLGQGGNEQFF.

This clonotype turned up a few times. The chain is built from TRBV4-1 and TRBJ2-5, with a weak D call TRBD1 (5 bases). Germline values: CDR1 MGHRA, CDR2 YSYEKL. This CDR3 contains 14 residues. V was cut by 0 bases and J by 11 bases, with 16 bases left in between. The CDR3 reads CASSQEERGNEQYF. For the CDR3, the DNA is TGCGCCAGCAGCCAAGAAGAAAGGGGCAATGAGCAGTACTTC.

The rearrangement uses TRBV9 and TRBJ2-2; D ambiguous. Trimming took off 0 bases at V and 2 bases at J, with 14 bases between the two ends. This CDR3 has 17 residues. Germline assignment: CDR1 SGDLS and CDR2 YYNGEE. CDR3 sequence reads: CASSVAKARPNTGELFF. The CDR3 DNA reads as TGTGCCAGCAGCGTAGCTAAAGCGAGACCTAACACCGGGGAGCTGTTTTTT. Full variable domain (outside the CDR3, taken from reference TRBV9 and TRBJ2-2): DSGVTQTPKHLITATGQRVTLRCSPRSGDLSVYWYQQSLDQGLQFLIQYYNGEERAKGNILERFSAQQFPDLHSELNLSSLELGDSALYFCASSVAKARPNTGELFFGEGSRLTVL.

This clonotype was observed a handful of times. This sequence joins TRBV7-9 and TRBJ1-2; TRBD1 aligns across 10 bases. This CDR3 is built from 16 residues. The germline V gene encodes CDR1 SEHNR and CDR2 FQNEAQ (reference sequence). V shed 5 bases and J 3 bases; nucleotides not matched to a gene: 9. CDR3 DNA sequence: TGTGCCAGCAGCCCCCCGGGACAGGGGCCTTACTATGGCTACACCTTC. Translating gives CASSPPGQGPYYGYTF.

With regard to this clonotype: A junction boundary mismatches the germline segment, possibly from a read error. The chain employs TRBV7-9 and TRBJ1-1; D possibly corresponds to TRBD1 (6 bases). This CDR3 spans 14 amino acids. Germline V gene lookup returns CDR1 SEHNR and CDR2 FQNEAQ (reference sequence). DNA of the CDR3: TGTGCCAGCAGCTATGGTGGGGGGGCCACTGGAGCTTTCTTT. It encodes CASSYGGGATGAFF. The full variable domain, rest sourced from reference TRBV7-9 and TRBJ1-1, is DTGVSQNPRHKITKRGQNVTFRCDPISEHNRLYWYRQTLGQGPEFLTYFQNEAQLEKSRLLSDRFSAERPKGSFSTLEIQRTEQGDSAMYLCASSYGGGATGAFFGQGTRLTVV.

The chain has TRBV4-2 and TRBJ2-7; D remains ambiguous. This CDR3 is built from 14 residues. Germline V gene sequence: CDR1 LGHNA, CDR2 YNFKEQ. V was cut by 4 bases and J by 0 bases, with 10 bases left in between. This CDR3 reads CASSPQRDSYEQYF. CDR3 bases: TGTGCCAGCAGCCCCCAAAGAGACTCCTACGAGCAGTACTTC.

This CDR3 reads CSASAVSTDTQYF. The CDR3 nucleotides read TGCAGTGCTAGCGCGGTTAGCACAGATACGCAGTATTTT. This chain connects TRBV20-1 to TRBJ2-3; D is unresolved. This CDR3 has 13 amino acids. V shed 3 bases and J shed 0 bases, with 7 bases lying between them. CDR1 is DFQATT and CDR2 is SNEGSKA in the germline V gene (reference sequence).

The rearrangement joins TRBV20-1 to TRBJ2-1; no firm D call. Trimming shortened V by 6 bases and J by 10 bases, and 22 bases separated the two germline ends. This CDR3 has 14 amino acids. CDR1 and CDR2 (germline): DFQATT, SNEGSKA (reference sequence). Here the CDR3 reads CSAALDNDKDEQFF. CDR3 sequence (DNA): TGCAGTGCAGCCCTGGATAACGACAAGGACGAGCAGTTCTTC.

The genes are TRBV5-1 and TRBJ2-7; the match to TRBD1 covers 7 bases. The better agreement between TRBJ2-5 and the DNA end casts doubt on the J call. CDR1 is SGHRS, CDR2 YFSETQ, per germline. The CDR3 is 14 amino acids. CDR3 protein: CASSSGTAEETQYF. Written as DNA, the CDR3 is TGCGCCAGCAGCTCCGGGACAGCAGAAGAGACCCAGTACTTC.